The clone carrying this T cell receptor (beta chain) was found a few times. Its target is unknown. V lost 1 base and J lost 2; bases outside the gene matches: 8. The CDR3 is made up of 15 amino acids. Germline V gene data show CDR1 as GTSNPN and CDR2 as SVGIG (reference sequence). The data are from a study of beta chain features in type 1 diabetes. Broader study findings: Insertions were fewer and deletions more numerous at VDJ junctions in type 1 diabetes patients. Shortening of TCRB CDR3s, moderate but significant, appeared in all four CD4+ subsets of Type 1 diabetes patients. Comparison showed that naive, central memory and Treg TCRB repertoires appeared more similar among patients than among healthy donors. It was not settled here whether HLA type affects TCRB rearrangement.

Reverse transcription of all isolated RNA meant that expressed TCRB transcripts were sequenced. TCRdb's table, derived via immunoSEQ multiplex PCR, lists solely in-frame clones and lacks some. The table records nearly 700,000 clones, 13% of them present only once. It was via CD45RO/CCR7/CD25/CD127/CD95/CD27 that CD4+ naive, central memory, regulatory and stem cell-like memory cells were sorted. Specimen: naive CD4+ T cells from blood. This TCR was sampled from a man younger than 35 with type 1 diabetes. The rearrangement links TRBV30 to TRBJ2-7, with 7 bases that match TRBD1. The CDR3 nucleotides read TGTGCCTGGAGTGCGTACAGGGGATTGCCCTACGAGCAGTACTTC. As protein: CAWSAYRGLPYEQYF.